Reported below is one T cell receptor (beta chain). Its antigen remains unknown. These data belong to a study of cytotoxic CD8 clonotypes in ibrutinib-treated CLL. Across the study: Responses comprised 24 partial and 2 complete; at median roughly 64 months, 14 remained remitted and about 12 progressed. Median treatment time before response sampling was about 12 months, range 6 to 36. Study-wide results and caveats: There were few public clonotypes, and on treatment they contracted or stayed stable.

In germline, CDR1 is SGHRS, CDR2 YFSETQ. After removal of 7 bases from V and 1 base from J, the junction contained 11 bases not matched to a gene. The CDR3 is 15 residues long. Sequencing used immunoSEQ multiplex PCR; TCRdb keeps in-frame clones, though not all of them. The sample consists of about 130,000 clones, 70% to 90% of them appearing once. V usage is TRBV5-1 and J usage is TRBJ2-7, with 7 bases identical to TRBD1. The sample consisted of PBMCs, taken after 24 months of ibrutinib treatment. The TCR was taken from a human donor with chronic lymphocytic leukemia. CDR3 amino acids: CASSPRQGTSYEQYF. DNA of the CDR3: TGCGCCAGCTCTCCCAGACAGGGAACGTCCTACGAGCAGTACTTC.